This TCR beta chain was retrieved from a study of human T cells and chemical hapten exposure. Turning to the study itself: DPC at 2% was the sensitizing agent, placed on 2 cm by 2 cm of upper inner arm skin. Across its 20 to 30 weeks, the study gave patients weekly diphenylcyclopropenone doses to the scalp.

Specified time point: patch test 1, 2 weeks after DPC sensitization. The sample's treatment: therapeutic diphenylcyclopropenone sensitization with weekly scalp DPC. Staff drew blood before applying each patch test. Alopecia patients, 18 to 70 years old and DPC-suitable, served as donors. TCRdb analysed the RACE reads with MiXCR anew, one entry per CDR3 protein. The sample yields 65,000 to 80,000 distinct CDR3 sequences, around a tenth seen once. This CDR3 is 16 amino acids long. CDR1 is SGHRS and CDR2 is YFSETQ in the germline V gene. The junction had 4 bases not matched to a gene; V was cut back by 0 bases and J by 0 bases.

This chain links TRBV5-1 with TRBJ2-7, with 9 positions matching TRBD2. This sample comprised whole blood, obtained in connection with sensitization to the hapten diphenylcyclopropenone (DPC). This clonotype originated in a woman aged 45-65 years with alopecia areata. Some clones in this sample may be carry-over from other donors' samples. Here the CDR3 DNA reads TGCGCCAGCAGCTTGGGGGGTAGCGGGAGCTCCTACGAGCAGTACTTC. It yields the protein CASSLGGSGSSYEQYF.